Included here is one TCR beta chain sequence, with context. The data belong to a study of control samples from healthy donors and cancer patients. Assay used: immunoSEQ multiplex PCR; TCRdb lists only in-frame clones, some missing. The table includes 90,000 to 100,000 clones, approximately 80% detected once. What was sequenced was blood. The source is a woman under 40 in good health.

The CDR3 loop reads CASSLGQGHGYTF. The CDR3, as DNA: TGTGCCAGCAGTTTAGGGCAGGGCCATGGCTACACCTTC. The rearrangement links TRBV12-3 or TRBV12-4 to TRBJ1-2, with a weak D call TRBD1 (5 bases). The CDR3 covers 13 residues. Trimming took off 1 base at V and 6 bases at J, with 9 bases between the two ends.